This TCR beta chain came from a study of T cells in Graves' hyperthyroidism and ophthalmopathy. RNA transcripts yielded amplified TCR beta CDR3 regions. The HTBI set primed first-round TCR CDR3 RT-PCR. TCRdb re-derived calls from the multiplex PCR reads in MiXCR, one entry per CDR3 protein. The table lists about 620,000 distinct CDR3 sequences, around 15% of them singletons. CDR1 and CDR2 (germline): DFQATT, SNEGSKA (reference sequence). The junction had 6 bases not matched to a gene; V was cut back by 4 bases and J by 5 bases. This CDR3 spans 13 amino acids. Only a few counts were recorded for this clonotype. Absent ophthalmopathy progression within 18 months defined stable Graves' hyperthyroidism. Newly diagnosed hyperthyroidism patients aged 18 to 65 years had disease lasting under 2 months. Source material for PBMCs was more than 9.5 ml fresh peripheral blood.

The sequenced sample was blood. The chain recombines TRBV20-1 with TRBJ1-1; 8 nucleotides agree with TRBD1. The TCR comes from a woman aged 30 to 39 with Graves' hyperthyroidism. CDR3 amino acids: CSAIGQGRTEAFF. CDR3 nucleotide sequence: TGCAGTGCTATCGGACAGGGTCGGACTGAAGCTTTCTTT.